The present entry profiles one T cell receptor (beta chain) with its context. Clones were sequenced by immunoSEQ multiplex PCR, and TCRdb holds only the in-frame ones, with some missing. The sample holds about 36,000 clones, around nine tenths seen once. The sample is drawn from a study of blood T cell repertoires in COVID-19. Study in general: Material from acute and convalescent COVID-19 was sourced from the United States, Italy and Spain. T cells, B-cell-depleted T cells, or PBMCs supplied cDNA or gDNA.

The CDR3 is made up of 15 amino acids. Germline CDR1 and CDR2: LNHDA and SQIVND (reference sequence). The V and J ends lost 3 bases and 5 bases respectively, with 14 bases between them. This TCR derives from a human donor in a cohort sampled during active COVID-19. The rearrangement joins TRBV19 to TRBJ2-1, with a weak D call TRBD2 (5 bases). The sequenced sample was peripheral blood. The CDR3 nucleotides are TGTGCCAGTAGTATGGAGGCAGTCGCGGACAATGAGCAGTTCTTC. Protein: CASSMEAVADNEQFF.